This TCR beta chain was observed in a study of cytomegalovirus exposure and HLA in healthy donors. Regarding the study as a whole: Sequencing likely generated an artifact that appeared as a cluster of highly shared sequence variants. Across donors, presence/absence analyses took sequencing depth to be roughly uniform. Donor immune exposure was known only as CMV serostatus.

Concerning this clone itself: The target antigen is unknown.

The CDR3 length is 13 residues. V was clipped by 2 bases and J by 4 bases, with 6 bases between them. Germline CDR1 MNHEY, CDR2 SVGAGI. Nominally healthy donors were sampled, though unrecorded immune exposures were likely. 13 Jbeta primers and 60 Vbeta primers were used for the PCR. The data were produced by immunoSEQ multiplex PCR, yet TCRdb's version contains in-frame clones alone and is incomplete. The sample lists roughly 80,000 clones, less than 85% seen once, with roughly 2.3% in the top ten. This chain uses TRBV6-5 with TRBJ1-5, with unresolved D. The TCR originated in a woman aged 45-59 years in good health and CMV-seronegative. Sequenced input: PBMCs. The CDR3 reads CASSYIQNQPQHF. DNA for the CDR3: TGTGCCAGCAGTTACATACAGAATCAGCCCCAGCATTTT.